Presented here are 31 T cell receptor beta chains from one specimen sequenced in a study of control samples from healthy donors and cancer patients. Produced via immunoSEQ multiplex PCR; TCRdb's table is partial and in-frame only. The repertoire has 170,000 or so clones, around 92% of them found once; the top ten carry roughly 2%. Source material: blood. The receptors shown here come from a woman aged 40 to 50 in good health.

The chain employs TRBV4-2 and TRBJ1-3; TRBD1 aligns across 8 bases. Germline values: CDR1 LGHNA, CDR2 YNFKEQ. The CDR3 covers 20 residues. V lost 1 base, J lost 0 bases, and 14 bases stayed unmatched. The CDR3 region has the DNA TGTGCCAGCAGCCAAGTCATTTGGGTGGAGACAGGGGACTCTGGAAACACCATATATTTT. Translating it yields CASSQVIWVETGDSGNTIYF.

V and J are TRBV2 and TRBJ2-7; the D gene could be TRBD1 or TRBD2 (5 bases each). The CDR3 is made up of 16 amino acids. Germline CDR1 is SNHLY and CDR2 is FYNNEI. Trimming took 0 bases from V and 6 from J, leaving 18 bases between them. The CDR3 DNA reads TGTGCCAGCAGTGAAGCCGGATCAGGGTGGGGGTTCGAGCAGTACTTC. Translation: CASSEAGSGWGFEQYF.

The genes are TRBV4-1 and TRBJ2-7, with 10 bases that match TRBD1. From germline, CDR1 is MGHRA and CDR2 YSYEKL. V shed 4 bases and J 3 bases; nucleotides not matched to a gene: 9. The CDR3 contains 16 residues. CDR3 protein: CASSLGAGQGVYEQYF. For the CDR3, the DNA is TGCGCCAGCAGCCTAGGCGCTGGACAGGGGGTCTACGAGCAGTACTTC.

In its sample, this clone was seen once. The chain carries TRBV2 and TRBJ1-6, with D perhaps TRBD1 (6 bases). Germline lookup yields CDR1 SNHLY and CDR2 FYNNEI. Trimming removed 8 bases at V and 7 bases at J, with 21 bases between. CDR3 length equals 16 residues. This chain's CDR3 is CASSLRGPQVNSPLHF. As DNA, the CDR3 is TGTGCCAGCTCCCTCAGGGGCCCGCAAGTCAATTCACCCCTCCACTTT.

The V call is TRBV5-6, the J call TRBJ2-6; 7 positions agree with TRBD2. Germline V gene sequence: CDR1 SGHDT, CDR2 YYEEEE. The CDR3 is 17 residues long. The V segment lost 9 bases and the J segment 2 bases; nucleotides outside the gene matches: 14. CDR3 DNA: TGTGCCACCACCCGCCGGGGGGAGGGTGCTGGGGCCAACGTCCTGACTTTC. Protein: CATTRRGEGAGANVLTF.

CDR3 DNA sequence: TGTGCCAGTAGTATCGGGCAGAAAGGAAACACCATATATTTT. It codes for CASSIGQKGNTIYF. The V call is TRBV19, the J call TRBJ1-3, with unresolved D. The V gene lost 3 bases and the J gene lost 4 bases, with 10 bases spanning the gap. There are 14 residues in the CDR3. Germline V gene data show CDR1 as LNHDA and CDR2 as SQIVND (reference sequence).

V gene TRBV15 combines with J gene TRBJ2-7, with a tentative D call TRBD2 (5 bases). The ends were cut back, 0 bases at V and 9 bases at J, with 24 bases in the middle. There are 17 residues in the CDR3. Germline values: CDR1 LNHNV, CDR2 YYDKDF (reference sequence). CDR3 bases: TGTGCCACCAGCAGAGATGTTCTGTCTGGAGGCGTTTCGTGGCAGTACTTC. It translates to CATSRDVLSGGVSWQYF.

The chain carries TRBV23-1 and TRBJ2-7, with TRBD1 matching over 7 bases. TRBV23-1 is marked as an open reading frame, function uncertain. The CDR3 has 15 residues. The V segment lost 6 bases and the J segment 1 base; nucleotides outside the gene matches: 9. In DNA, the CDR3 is TGCGCCAGCAGACCTCGACAGGGTCTATCCTACGAGCAGTACTTC. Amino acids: CASRPRQGLSYEQYF.

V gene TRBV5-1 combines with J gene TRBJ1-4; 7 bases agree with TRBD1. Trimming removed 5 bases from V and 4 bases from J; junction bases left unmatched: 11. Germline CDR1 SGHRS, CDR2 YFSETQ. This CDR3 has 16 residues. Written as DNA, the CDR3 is TGCGCCAGCAGGGTGGGACAGATAACCCTTAATGAAAAACTGTTTTTT. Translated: CASRVGQITLNEKLFF.

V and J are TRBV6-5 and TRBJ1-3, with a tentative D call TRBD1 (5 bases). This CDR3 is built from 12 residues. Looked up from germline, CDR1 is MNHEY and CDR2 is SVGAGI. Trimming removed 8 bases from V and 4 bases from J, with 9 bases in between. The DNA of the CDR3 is TGTGCCAGCCGGGGGGAGGGAAACACCATATATTTT. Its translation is CASRGEGNTIYF.

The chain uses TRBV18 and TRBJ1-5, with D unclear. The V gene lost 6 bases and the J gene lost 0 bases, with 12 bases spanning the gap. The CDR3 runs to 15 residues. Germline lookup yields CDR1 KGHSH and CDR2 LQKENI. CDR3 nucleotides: TGTGCCAGCTCCCCTATCGGGGTTAGCAATCAGCCCCAGCATTTT. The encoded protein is CASSPIGVSNQPQHF.

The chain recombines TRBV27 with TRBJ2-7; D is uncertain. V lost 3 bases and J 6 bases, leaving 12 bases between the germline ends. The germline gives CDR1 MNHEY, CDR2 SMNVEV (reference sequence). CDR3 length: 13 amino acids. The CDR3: CASSFSPVSEQYF. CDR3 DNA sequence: TGTGCCAGCAGTTTCTCCCCGGTAAGCGAGCAGTACTTC.

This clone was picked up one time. CDR3 nucleotides: TGTGCCACCAACGACAGGTCTATACAAGAGACCCAGTACTTC. Translated: CATNDRSIQETQYF. The chain links TRBV5-6 to TRBJ2-5, with D possibly being TRBD1 (6 bases). The length of the CDR3 is 14 residues. V lost 9 bases to trimming and J lost 2 bases, with 17 bases between them. Germline CDR1 is SGHDT and CDR2 is YYEEEE.

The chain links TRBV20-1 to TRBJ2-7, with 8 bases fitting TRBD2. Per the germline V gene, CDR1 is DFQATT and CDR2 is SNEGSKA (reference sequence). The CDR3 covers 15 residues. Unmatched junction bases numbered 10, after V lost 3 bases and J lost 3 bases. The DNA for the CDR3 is TGCAGTGCTAGTAGCAGGGTCGGGGGGGGCTACGAGCAGTACTTC. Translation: CSASSRVGGGYEQYF.

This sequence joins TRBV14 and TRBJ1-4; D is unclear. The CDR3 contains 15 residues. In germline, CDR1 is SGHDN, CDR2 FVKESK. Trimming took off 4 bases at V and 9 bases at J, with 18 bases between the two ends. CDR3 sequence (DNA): TGTGCCAGCAGCCCCACAACGGAATTGGGCCAAAAACTGTTTTTT. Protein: CASSPTTELGQKLFF.

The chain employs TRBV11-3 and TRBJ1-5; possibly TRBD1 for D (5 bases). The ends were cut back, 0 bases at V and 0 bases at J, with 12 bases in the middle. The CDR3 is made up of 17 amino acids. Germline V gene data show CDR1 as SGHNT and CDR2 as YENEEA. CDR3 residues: CASSLDVRGPSNQPQHF. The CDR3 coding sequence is TGTGCCAGCAGCTTAGATGTACGGGGACCTAGCAATCAGCCCCAGCATTTT. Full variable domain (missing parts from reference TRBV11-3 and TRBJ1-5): EAGVVQSPRYKIIEKKQPVAFWCNPISGHNTLYWYLQNLGQGPELLIRYENEEAVDDSQLPKDRFSAERLKGVDSTLKIQPAELGDSAVYLCASSLDVRGPSNQPQHFGDGTRLSIL.

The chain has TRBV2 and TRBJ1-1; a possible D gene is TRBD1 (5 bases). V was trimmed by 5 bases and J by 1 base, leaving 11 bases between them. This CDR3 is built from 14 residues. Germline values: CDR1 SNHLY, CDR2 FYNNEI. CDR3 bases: TGTGCCAGCAGTAAGGGACGGCAGAACACTGAAGCTTTCTTT. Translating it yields CASSKGRQNTEAFF.

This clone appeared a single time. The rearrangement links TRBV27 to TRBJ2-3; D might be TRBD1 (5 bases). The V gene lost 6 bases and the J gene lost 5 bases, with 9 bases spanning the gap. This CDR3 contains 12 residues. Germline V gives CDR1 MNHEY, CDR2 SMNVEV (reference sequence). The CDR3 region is CASSRVLDTQYF. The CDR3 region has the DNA TGTGCCAGCAGCAGGGTTCTAGATACGCAGTATTTT.

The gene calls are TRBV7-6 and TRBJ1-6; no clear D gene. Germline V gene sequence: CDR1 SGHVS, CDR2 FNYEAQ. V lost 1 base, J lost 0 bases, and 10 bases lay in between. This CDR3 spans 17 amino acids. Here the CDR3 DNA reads TGTGCCAGCAGCTTAGGCCCGCGGAGCTCCTATAATTCACCCCTCCACTTT. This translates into CASSLGPRSSYNSPLHF.

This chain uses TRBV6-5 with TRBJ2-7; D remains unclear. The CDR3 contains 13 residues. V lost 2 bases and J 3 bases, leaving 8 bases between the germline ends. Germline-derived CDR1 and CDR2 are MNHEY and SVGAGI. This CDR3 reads CASSYPADYEQYF. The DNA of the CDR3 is TGTGCCAGCAGTTACCCCGCCGACTACGAGCAGTACTTC.

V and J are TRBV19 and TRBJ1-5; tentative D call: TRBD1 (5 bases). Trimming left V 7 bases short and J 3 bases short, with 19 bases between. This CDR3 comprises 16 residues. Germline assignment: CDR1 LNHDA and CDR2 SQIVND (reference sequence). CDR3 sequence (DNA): TGTGCCAGTACCTATGGGGCCGGGGGTTACAATCAGCCCCAGCATTTT. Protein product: CASTYGAGGYNQPQHF.

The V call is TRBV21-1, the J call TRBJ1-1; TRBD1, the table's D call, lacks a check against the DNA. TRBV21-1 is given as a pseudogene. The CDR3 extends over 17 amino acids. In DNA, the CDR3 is TGTGCCAGCAGCTGGGGTGGCCCGGGACAAGTGAACACTGAAGCTTTCTTT. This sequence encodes CASSWGGPGQVNTEAFF.

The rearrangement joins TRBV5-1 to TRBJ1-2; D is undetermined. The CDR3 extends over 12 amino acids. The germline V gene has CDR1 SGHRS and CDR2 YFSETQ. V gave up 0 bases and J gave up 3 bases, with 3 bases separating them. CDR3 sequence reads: CASSLGHYGYTF. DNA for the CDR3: TGCGCCAGCAGCTTGGGACACTATGGCTACACCTTC.

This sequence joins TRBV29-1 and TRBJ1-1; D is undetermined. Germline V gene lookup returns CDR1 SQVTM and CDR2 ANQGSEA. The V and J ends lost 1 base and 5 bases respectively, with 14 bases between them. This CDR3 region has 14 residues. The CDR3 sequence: CSVEGRALTTEAFF. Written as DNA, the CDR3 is TGCAGCGTTGAAGGAAGGGCCTTGACAACTGAAGCTTTCTTT.

The CDR3 DNA sequence: TGTGTCAGAAGCCCCGGAGATGAGGATACGCAGTATTTT. The encoded protein is CVRSPGDEDTQYF. V is TRBV7-5 and J is TRBJ2-3; TRBD2 was called by the table and not checked on the DNA. TRBV7-5 is flagged as a pseudogene. This CDR3 comprises 13 residues.

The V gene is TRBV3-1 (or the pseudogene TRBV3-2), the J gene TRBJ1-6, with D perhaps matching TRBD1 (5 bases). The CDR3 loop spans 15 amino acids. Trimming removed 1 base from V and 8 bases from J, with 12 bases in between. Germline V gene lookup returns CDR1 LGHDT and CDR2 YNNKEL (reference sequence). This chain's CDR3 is CASSQVQGSDSPLHF. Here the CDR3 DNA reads TGTGCCAGCAGCCAAGTTCAGGGATCGGATTCACCCCTCCACTTT.

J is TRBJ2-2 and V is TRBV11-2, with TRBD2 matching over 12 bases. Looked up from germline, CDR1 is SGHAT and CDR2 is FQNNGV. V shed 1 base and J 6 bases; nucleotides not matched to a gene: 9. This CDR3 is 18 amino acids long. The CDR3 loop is CASSLAGTSGSGPGELFF. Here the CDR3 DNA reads TGTGCCAGCAGCTTAGCGGGGACTAGCGGGTCCGGGCCCGGGGAGCTGTTTTTT.

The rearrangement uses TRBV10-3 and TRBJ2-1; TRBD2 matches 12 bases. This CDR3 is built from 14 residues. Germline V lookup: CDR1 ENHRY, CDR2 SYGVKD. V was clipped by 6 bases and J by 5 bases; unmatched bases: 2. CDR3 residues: CAISTSGGNNEQFF. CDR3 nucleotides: TGTGCCATCAGCACTAGCGGGGGGAACAATGAGCAGTTCTTC.

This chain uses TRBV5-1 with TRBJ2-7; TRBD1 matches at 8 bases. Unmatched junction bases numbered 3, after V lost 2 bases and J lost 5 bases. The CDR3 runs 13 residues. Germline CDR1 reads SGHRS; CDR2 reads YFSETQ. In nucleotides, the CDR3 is TGCGCCAGCAGCTTAACGACAGGGGACGAGCAGTACTTC. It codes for CASSLTTGDEQYF.

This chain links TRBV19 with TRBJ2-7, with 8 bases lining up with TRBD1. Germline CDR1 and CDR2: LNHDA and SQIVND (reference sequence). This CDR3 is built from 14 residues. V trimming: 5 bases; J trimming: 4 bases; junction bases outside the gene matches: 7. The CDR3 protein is CASSGRTGTYEQYF. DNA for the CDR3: TGTGCCAGTAGTGGACGGACAGGGACGTACGAGCAGTACTTC.

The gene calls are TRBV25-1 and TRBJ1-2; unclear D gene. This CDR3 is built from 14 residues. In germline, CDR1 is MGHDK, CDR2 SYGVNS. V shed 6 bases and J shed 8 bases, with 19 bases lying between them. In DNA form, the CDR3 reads TGTGCCAGCAGCAGCATTCAAAGGAGCAGAGGCTACACCTTC. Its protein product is CASSSIQRSRGYTF.